Presented here are 19 T cell receptor beta chains from one specimen sequenced in a study of neurological immune-mediated disorders. MiXCR was run by TCRdb on the 5' RACE reads, yielding one entry per CDR3 protein. The sample lists about 76,000 distinct CDR3 sequences; 15% to 20% were seen once. Input material: PBMCs. The receptors stem from a woman in her thirties or forties in good health.

The sample holds many counts of this clonotype. The chain is built from TRBV24-1 and TRBJ2-2, with TRBD1 as a possible D gene (5 bases). The CDR3 is made up of 12 amino acids. Trimming removed 10 bases from V and 1 base from J, with 6 bases in between. CDR1 and CDR2 from the germline V gene are KGHDR and SFDVKD. CDR3 DNA sequence: TGTGCCACGCAGGGGAACACCGGGGAGCTGTTTTTT. It yields the protein CATQGNTGELFF.

A few counts support this clonotype. This CDR3 reads CASSQEVGVTGELFF. DNA for the CDR3: TGCGCCAGCAGCCAAGAAGTTGGCGTCACCGGGGAGCTGTTTTTT. This chain links TRBV4-3 with TRBJ2-2; D is undetermined. CDR1 is LGHNA, CDR2 YSLEER, per germline. V was clipped by 0 bases and J by 4 bases, with 9 bases between them. CDR3 length: 15 residues.

The chain has TRBV5-1 and TRBJ2-1; D unclear. The CDR3 sequence is 13 residues long. CDR1 and CDR2 (germline): SGHRS, YFSETQ. The V end lost 0 bases, the J end lost 9 bases, and 10 bases lay between the germline ends. CDR3 protein: CASSLGPESEQFF. Written as DNA, the CDR3 is TGCGCCAGCAGCTTGGGACCGGAGAGTGAGCAGTTCTTC. Based on the CDR3 plus reference TRBV5-1 and TRBJ2-1, the full variable domain is KAGVTQTPRYLIKTRGQQVTLSCSPISGHRSVSWYQQTPGQGLQFLFEYFSETQRNKGNFPGRFSGRQFSNSRSEMNVSTLELGDSALYLCASSLGPESEQFFGPGTRLTVL.

This clonotype was counted only a few times. V is TRBV18 and J is TRBJ2-7; D is perhaps TRBD1 (6 bases). This CDR3 has 13 residues. With 1 base removed from V and 3 bases from J, the gap between germline ends came to 7 bases. Germline CDR1 is KGHSH and CDR2 is LQKENI. Written as DNA, the CDR3 is TGTGCCAGCTCACCACAGGGACACTACGAGCAGTACGTC. Encoded protein: CASSPQGHYEQYV.

The V gene is TRBV7-6, the J gene TRBJ1-3; D remains ambiguous. Germline assignment: CDR1 SGHVS and CDR2 FNYEAQ. V shed 5 bases and J shed 1 base, with 12 bases lying between them. The CDR3 runs to 15 residues. The CDR3 nucleotides are TGTGCCAGCAGCGATCCGAGGAGATCTGGAAACACCATATATTTT. Residues: CASSDPRRSGNTIYF. Filled out from reference TRBV7-6 and TRBJ1-3, the complete variable domain reads GAGVSQSPRYKVTKRGQDVALRCDPISGHVSLYWYRQALGQGPEFLTYFNYEAQQDKSGLPNDRFSAERPEGSISTLTIQRTEQRDSAMYRCASSDPRRSGNTIYFGEGSWLTVV.

This clonotype has ten or more counts. This rearrangement joins TRBV5-1 to TRBJ1-1; 7 nucleotides align to TRBD1. Germline trimming cut 4 bases from V and 5 bases from J; bases unmatched to any gene: 8. This CDR3 comprises 14 residues. Germline V gene data show CDR1 as SGHRS and CDR2 as YFSETQ. The chain's CDR3 is CASSPTGDGTEAFF. The CDR3 DNA reads TGCGCCAGCAGCCCCACAGGGGACGGGACTGAAGCTTTCTTT.

This clonotype occurred many times. V usage is TRBV5-1 and J usage is TRBJ2-2; D may be TRBD1 (6 bases). CDR3 length: 14 amino acids. Trimming took off 0 bases at V and 5 bases at J, with 8 bases between the two ends. Germline CDR1 is SGHRS and CDR2 is YFSETQ. The CDR3 is CASSLGDITGELFF. CDR3 bases: TGCGCCAGCAGCTTGGGGGACATTACCGGGGAGCTGTTTTTT.

This clonotype was seen many times. As DNA, the CDR3 is TGTGCCAGCAGCTCATTAGCGGGGGGCAACACAGATACGCAGTATTTT. Translation gives CASSSLAGGNTDTQYF. The V call is TRBV7-9, the J call TRBJ2-3, with 10 bases that match TRBD2. CDR1 SEHNR and CDR2 FQNEAQ come from the germline V gene (reference sequence). The ends lost 4 bases at V and 2 bases at J; junction bases unmatched: 6. The CDR3 is 16 residues long.

This chain links TRBV9 with TRBJ1-6, with 7 nucleotides matching TRBD1. With 3 bases clipped from V and 11 bases from J, the junction kept 11 bases outside the gene matches. This CDR3 is built from 15 residues. Per germline, CDR1 SGDLS and CDR2 YYNGEE. CDR3 nucleotides: TGTGCCAGCAGCGCAGACCCGACCGGACAGGCACCCCTCCACTTT. Translation: CASSADPTGQAPLHF.

This clonotype was counted ten times or more. The V and J genes are TRBV10-3 and TRBJ1-3; D is ambiguous. Germline assignment: CDR1 ENHRY and CDR2 SYGVKD. The CDR3 has 16 amino acids. Between the trimmed V and J ends, which lost 3 bases and 0 bases, there was a span of 12 bases. This chain's CDR3 is CAISDPQPSSGNTIYF. The DNA of the CDR3 is TGTGCCATCAGTGACCCACAGCCCAGCTCTGGAAACACCATATATTTT.

In its sample, this clonotype was seen many times. The chain has TRBV7-2 and TRBJ2-7, with 7 bases fitting TRBD1. Germline CDR1 is SGHTA and CDR2 is FQGNSA. The CDR3 contains 13 residues. The V segment lost 5 bases and the J segment 6 bases; nucleotides outside the gene matches: 7. The CDR3 loop reads CASSLGQVGEQYF. CDR3 DNA: TGTGCCAGCAGCCTAGGACAGGTCGGCGAGCAGTACTTC.

This clonotype was counted at least ten times. The chain joins TRBV4-3 to TRBJ2-7, with 10 bases identical to TRBD2. Trimming took 0 bases from V and 5 from J; bases not matched to a gene: 7. Germline lookup yields CDR1 LGHNA and CDR2 YSLEER. This CDR3 contains 16 residues. CDR3 in amino acids: CASSQDSSGGLDEQYF. For the CDR3, the DNA is TGCGCCAGCAGCCAAGATTCTAGCGGGGGTCTCGACGAGCAGTACTTC.

This clonotype has more than one count but fewer than ten. V usage is TRBV19 and J usage is TRBJ2-5, with a weak D call TRBD2 (5 bases). From germline, CDR1 is LNHDA and CDR2 SQIVND (reference sequence). This CDR3 region has 13 residues. V was pared by 4 bases and J by 0 bases, with 6 bases between. Here the CDR3 reads CASSTGNQETQYF. CDR3 DNA sequence: TGTGCCAGTAGTACGGGAAACCAAGAGACCCAGTACTTC.

This clonotype was recorded many times. The rearrangement joins TRBV6-4 to TRBJ2-3; 9 bases align to TRBD1. Germline CDR1 is MRHNA and CDR2 is SNTAGT. This CDR3 region has 15 residues. The V gene end was trimmed by 7 bases and the J gene end by 2 bases; junction bases not matched to a gene: 7. In nucleotides, the CDR3 is TGTGCCAGCACCCGGACAGGGGACCCCACAGATACGCAGTATTTT. This translates into CASTRTGDPTDTQYF.

In this sample, this clonotype turned up many times. V and J are TRBV7-8 and TRBJ2-1; TRBD2 might be the D (6 bases). Looked up from germline, CDR1 is SGHVS and CDR2 is FQNEAQ. CDR3 size: 13 residues. V was cut by 5 bases and J by 8 bases, with 13 bases left in between. As DNA, the CDR3 is TGTGCCAGCAGCAAACTAGCTTTCGATGAGCAGTTCTTC. Its translation: CASSKLAFDEQFF.

J is TRBJ2-4 and V is TRBV19; D is possibly TRBD2 (6 bases). Germline CDR1 LNHDA, CDR2 SQIVND (reference sequence). Trimming stripped 3 bases from V and 0 bases from J, with 12 bases between. CDR3 length equals 16 residues. The CDR3 nucleotides are TGTGCCAGTAGTATTTCGGCGGGGCTAGCCAAAAACATTCAGTACTTC. Translation gives CASSISAGLAKNIQYF.

There are many counts of this clonotype. The V call is TRBV20-1, the J call TRBJ2-5; 8 bases are a match to TRBD2. The V gene's germline CDR1 is DFQATT and CDR2 SNEGSKA (reference sequence). The CDR3 totals 15 residues. The trim removed 1 base at V and 2 bases at J, leaving 6 bases unmatched. The CDR3 nucleotides are TGCAGTGCTAGAGGGACTAGCAGTATTCAAGAGACCCAGTACTTC. Amino acids: CSARGTSSIQETQYF.

Ten or more counts support this clonotype. V is TRBV4-3 and J is TRBJ2-2; 10 bases are a match to TRBD1. The CDR3 has 18 amino acids. Germline V CDR1 and CDR2: LGHNA, YSLEER. Germline trimming cut 4 bases from V and 1 base from J; bases unmatched to any gene: 9. The CDR3 region is CASSRSGTGDLNTGELFF. CDR3 nucleotide sequence: TGCGCCAGCAGCCGGTCCGGGACAGGGGATCTGAACACCGGGGAGCTGTTTTTT.

There are many counts of this clonotype. This sequence joins TRBV5-1 and TRBJ2-1; no firm D call. V lost 0 bases, J lost 10 bases, and 5 bases lay in between. The CDR3 covers 11 residues. Germline CDR1 SGHRS, CDR2 YFSETQ. CDR3 in amino acids: CASSLDVEQFF. The DNA of the CDR3 is TGCGCCAGCAGCTTGGACGTCGAGCAGTTCTTC. The full variable domain, its missing parts supplied by reference TRBV5-1 and TRBJ2-1, is KAGVTQTPRYLIKTRGQQVTLSCSPISGHRSVSWYQQTPGQGLQFLFEYFSETQRNKGNFPGRFSGRQFSNSRSEMNVSTLELGDSALYLCASSLDVEQFFGPGTRLTVL.